This is a list of T cell receptor beta chains from one sample in a study of blood T cell repertoires in COVID-19. Method: immunoSEQ multiplex PCR; TCRdb's copy keeps in-frame clones and lacks some. Of under 130,000 clones in the sample, roughly 81% were seen once. Material: peripheral blood. Receptor source: a woman aged 65 to 85 with acute or convalescent COVID-19. The CDR3 runs from the conserved cysteine through the conserved F or W. The order of the fields is J gene, clone size, CDR3 length, D gene, V gene, CDR3 DNA, CDR3 protein. A D gene is named only where the DNA matches it firmly. Clone size is shown for a subset of rows, as once, few, many or a class of expanded clone.

j_gene: TRBJ1-3
abundance: .
len: 14
d_gene: TRBD1
v_gene: TRBV7-9
CDR3nt: TGTGCCAGCAGCATTCAGGGGGGTGGAAACACCATATATTTT
CDR3aa: CASSIQGGGNTIYF

j_gene: TRBJ1-5
abundance: .
len: 16
d_gene: .
v_gene: TRBV23-1
CDR3nt: TGCGCCAGCAGTCTTTGGGGGCAGGGCCTGAATCAGCCCCAGCATTTT
CDR3aa: CASSLWGQGLNQPQHF

j_gene: TRBJ2-3
abundance: .
len: 16
d_gene: TRBD2
v_gene: TRBV5-4
CDR3nt: TGTGCCAGCGCATCGTTCCTAGCGGGGGGTGTAGATACGCAGTATTTT
CDR3aa: CASASFLAGGVDTQYF

j_gene: TRBJ1-2
abundance: few
len: 13
d_gene: .
v_gene: TRBV2
CDR3nt: TGTGCCAGCCATAAAACAGGGAACTATGGCTACACCTTC
CDR3aa: CASHKTGNYGYTF

j_gene: TRBJ2-1
abundance: .
len: 14
d_gene: TRBD1
v_gene: TRBV19
CDR3nt: TGTGCCAGTAGTAACAGGGGAATAATCAATGAGCAGTTCTTC
CDR3aa: CASSNRGIINEQFF

j_gene: TRBJ2-2
abundance: .
len: 14
d_gene: .
v_gene: TRBV5-1
CDR3nt: TGCGCCAGCAGTTACGGACAGAACACCGGGGAGCTGTTTTTT
CDR3aa: CASSYGQNTGELFF

j_gene: TRBJ2-1
abundance: .
len: 17
d_gene: .
v_gene: TRBV19
CDR3nt: TGTGCCAGTAGTATAGAGGGAGGAACTGTACACTACAATGAGCAGTTCTTC
CDR3aa: CASSIEGGTVHYNEQFF

j_gene: TRBJ2-7
abundance: .
len: 15
d_gene: TRBD2
v_gene: TRBV5-4
CDR3nt: TGTGCCAGCAGCTTGGCGAGGGCTAGCGGCTACGAGCAGTACTTC
CDR3aa: CASSLARASGYEQYF

j_gene: TRBJ1-4
abundance: .
len: 16
d_gene: .
v_gene: TRBV3-1/TRBV3-2
CDR3nt: TGTGCCAGCAGCCAACCCCTTGGGGCCAGCGATGAAAAACTGTTTTTT
CDR3aa: CASSQPLGASDEKLFF

j_gene: TRBJ1-6
abundance: .
len: 17
d_gene: .
v_gene: TRBV4-1
CDR3nt: TGCGCCAGCAGCCAAGATTCCGGGATGTTTTGGAATTCACCCCTCCACTTT
CDR3aa: CASSQDSGMFWNSPLHF

j_gene: TRBJ1-2
abundance: .
len: 12
d_gene: TRBD1
v_gene: TRBV19
CDR3nt: TGTGCCAGTCCGACAGGGCCATATGGCTACACCTTC
CDR3aa: CASPTGPYGYTF

j_gene: TRBJ2-1
abundance: .
len: 14
d_gene: .
v_gene: TRBV19
CDR3nt: TGTGCCAGTAGTATAAGGGGATCCTACAATGAGCAGTTCTTC
CDR3aa: CASSIRGSYNEQFF

j_gene: TRBJ2-1
abundance: once
len: 19
d_gene: .
v_gene: TRBV5-1
CDR3nt: TGCGCCAGCAGCTTGGTCCGGACATGGAACTATAAGGACCACAATGAGCAGTTCTTC
CDR3aa: CASSLVRTWNYKDHNEQFF

j_gene: TRBJ1-5
abundance: few
len: 14
d_gene: .
v_gene: TRBV27
CDR3nt: TGTGCCAGCAGTTTTTGGGGCGCGGGGCAGCCCCAGCATTTT
CDR3aa: CASSFWGAGQPQHF

j_gene: TRBJ2-1
abundance: .
len: 16
d_gene: .
v_gene: TRBV6-5
CDR3nt: TGTGCCAGCAGTTACTCTATAACGGTCGGGGACAATGAGCAGTTCTTC
CDR3aa: CASSYSITVGDNEQFF

j_gene: TRBJ2-3
abundance: .
len: 16
d_gene: TRBD2
v_gene: TRBV19
CDR3nt: TGTGCCAGTAGTACTCGGACTAGCGGGGTGGAAGATACGCAGTATTTT
CDR3aa: CASSTRTSGVEDTQYF

j_gene: TRBJ1-6
abundance: .
len: 15
d_gene: .
v_gene: TRBV6-6
CDR3nt: TGTGCCAGCAGTTACTCGAAACAGGATAATTCACCCCTCCACTTT
CDR3aa: CASSYSKQDNSPLHF

j_gene: TRBJ2-5
abundance: .
len: 14
d_gene: TRBD2
v_gene: TRBV30
CDR3nt: TGTGCGACTTCACTAGCGGGAGTGGGGGAGACCCAGTACTTC
CDR3aa: CATSLAGVGETQYF

j_gene: TRBJ2-3
abundance: .
len: 15
d_gene: TRBD2
v_gene: TRBV30
CDR3nt: TGTGCCTGGAGTGTGACTAGCCGAAGCACAGATACGCAGTATTTT
CDR3aa: CAWSVTSRSTDTQYF

j_gene: TRBJ2-1
abundance: .
len: 15
d_gene: TRBD1
v_gene: TRBV13
CDR3nt: TGTGCCAGCAGCTTAGGTGCGACAGGGGTCAATGAGCAGTTCTTC
CDR3aa: CASSLGATGVNEQFF

j_gene: TRBJ1-1
abundance: once
len: 13
d_gene: .
v_gene: TRBV27
CDR3nt: TGTGCCAGCAGCCCTACAGGGAACACTGAAGCTTTCTTT
CDR3aa: CASSPTGNTEAFF

j_gene: TRBJ1-1
abundance: .
len: 14
d_gene: TRBD1
v_gene: TRBV28
CDR3nt: TGTGCCAGCAGTCGGCGAACAGGGGGCACTGAAGCTTTCTTT
CDR3aa: CASSRRTGGTEAFF

j_gene: TRBJ2-5
abundance: .
len: 15
d_gene: .
v_gene: TRBV11-2
CDR3nt: TGTGCCAGCAGCTTAGGGTGGCAGGGGGGAGAGACCCAGTACTTC
CDR3aa: CASSLGWQGGETQYF

j_gene: TRBJ2-2
abundance: .
len: 14
d_gene: .
v_gene: TRBV27
CDR3nt: TGTGCCAGCAGTTTATCGGTAGCCGGCGGGGAGCTGTTTTTT
CDR3aa: CASSLSVAGGELFF

j_gene: TRBJ1-1
abundance: once
len: 13
d_gene: .
v_gene: TRBV7-9
CDR3nt: TGTGCCAGCAGCTCTAGTAGGGGTACTGAAGCTTTCTTT
CDR3aa: CASSSSRGTEAFF

j_gene: TRBJ2-2
abundance: .
len: 14
d_gene: .
v_gene: TRBV30
CDR3nt: TGTGCCTGGGCCCCGGACTCGAACACCGGGGAGCTGTTTTTT
CDR3aa: CAWAPDSNTGELFF

j_gene: TRBJ2-3
abundance: .
len: 14
d_gene: .
v_gene: TRBV5-4
CDR3nt: TGTGCCAGCAGCTCCACGCCGAGGACAGATACGCAGTATTTT
CDR3aa: CASSSTPRTDTQYF

j_gene: TRBJ1-4
abundance: .
len: 15
d_gene: .
v_gene: TRBV2
CDR3nt: TGTGCCAGCACTGAAAGAGGGGGATCGGGTGAAAAACTGTTTTTT
CDR3aa: CASTERGGSGEKLFF

j_gene: TRBJ2-7
abundance: .
len: 16
d_gene: TRBD1
v_gene: TRBV6-2/TRBV6-3
CDR3nt: TGTGCCAGCAGTTCACAACGGACAGGAAGTTCCTACGAGCAGTACTTC
CDR3aa: CASSSQRTGSSYEQYF

j_gene: TRBJ2-2
abundance: .
len: 14
d_gene: .
v_gene: TRBV6-6
CDR3nt: TGTGCCAGCGTCGAGAGGCCCGTTTCCGGGGAGCTGTTTTTT
CDR3aa: CASVERPVSGELFF

j_gene: TRBJ2-7
abundance: .
len: 13
d_gene: .
v_gene: TRBV5-1
CDR3nt: TGCGCCAGCAGCTTGGAAGCCACCTACGAGCAGTACTTC
CDR3aa: CASSLEATYEQYF

j_gene: TRBJ2-7
abundance: .
len: 11
d_gene: .
v_gene: TRBV28
CDR3nt: TGTGCCAGCAGTCCTAAATACGAGCAGTACTTC
CDR3aa: CASSPKYEQYF

j_gene: TRBJ2-1
abundance: once
len: 15
d_gene: .
v_gene: TRBV27
CDR3nt: TGTGCCGCATTCAAGACAACAAGGTACGGCAATGAGCAGTTCTTC
CDR3aa: CAAFKTTRYGNEQFF

j_gene: TRBJ2-7
abundance: .
len: 14
d_gene: TRBD2
v_gene: TRBV7-2
CDR3nt: TGTGCCAGCAGCTTAGCCCCAGAGGGAGCGGGGGTTAACTTC
CDR3aa: CASSLAPEGAGVNF

j_gene: TRBJ2-7
abundance: .
len: 13
d_gene: .
v_gene: TRBV3-1/TRBV3-2
CDR3nt: TGTGCCAGCAGCCAAGAGATTCGGGAGGAGCAGTACTTC
CDR3aa: CASSQEIREEQYF

j_gene: TRBJ2-2
abundance: .
len: 14
d_gene: .
v_gene: TRBV5-1
CDR3nt: TGCGCCAGCAGCCCGACACCGAACACCGGGGAGCTGTTTTTT
CDR3aa: CASSPTPNTGELFF

j_gene: TRBJ1-2
abundance: .
len: 14
d_gene: TRBD1
v_gene: TRBV29-1
CDR3nt: TGCAGCGTTGGAGGGACAGGGGAAAGGTATGGCTACACCTTC
CDR3aa: CSVGGTGERYGYTF

j_gene: TRBJ2-5
abundance: .
len: 17
d_gene: .
v_gene: TRBV7-7
CDR3nt: TGTGCTAGCAGCTTAGGGGGGGCTAGCGGTACACAAGAGACCCAGTACTTC
CDR3aa: CASSLGGASGTQETQYF

j_gene: TRBJ1-2
abundance: once
len: 13
d_gene: .
v_gene: TRBV3-1/TRBV3-2
CDR3nt: TGTGCCAGCAGCCAAGCTTCCCTTTATGGCTACACCTTC
CDR3aa: CASSQASLYGYTF

j_gene: TRBJ1-4
abundance: .
len: 14
d_gene: .
v_gene: TRBV6-6
CDR3nt: TGTGCCAGCACCCGGGGAGATAATAATGAAAAACTGTTTTTT
CDR3aa: CASTRGDNNEKLFF

j_gene: TRBJ2-2
abundance: .
len: 18
d_gene: TRBD2
v_gene: TRBV28
CDR3nt: TGTGCCAGCAGTCCCCGGCCCCGAACTAGCGGGAGGGACGGGGAGCTGTTTTTT
CDR3aa: CASSPRPRTSGRDGELFF

j_gene: TRBJ2-5
abundance: .
len: 14
d_gene: .
v_gene: TRBV2
CDR3nt: TGTGCCAGCAGTGCGCAGATAAGCGTGGAGACCCAGTACTTC
CDR3aa: CASSAQISVETQYF

j_gene: TRBJ2-1
abundance: once
len: 13
d_gene: TRBD2
v_gene: TRBV6-2/TRBV6-3
CDR3nt: TGTGCCAGCAGTCCCGGACTAGTAGGCGAGCAGTTCTTC
CDR3aa: CASSPGLVGEQFF

j_gene: TRBJ2-3
abundance: .
len: 20
d_gene: TRBD2
v_gene: TRBV4-2
CDR3nt: TGTGCCAGCAGCCAAGGGGACGGACTAGCGGGAGGGCCAAGGACAGATACGCAGTATTTT
CDR3aa: CASSQGDGLAGGPRTDTQYF

j_gene: TRBJ2-1
abundance: .
len: 14
d_gene: TRBD1
v_gene: TRBV6-5
CDR3nt: TGTGCCAGCAGTACGGGACAGGCCGACAATGAGCAGTTCTTC
CDR3aa: CASSTGQADNEQFF

j_gene: TRBJ2-5
abundance: .
len: 16
d_gene: TRBD2
v_gene: TRBV6-2/TRBV6-3
CDR3nt: TGTGCCAGCAGCCCTACTAGCGGTCGACCTACGCGGACCCAGTACTTC
CDR3aa: CASSPTSGRPTRTQYF